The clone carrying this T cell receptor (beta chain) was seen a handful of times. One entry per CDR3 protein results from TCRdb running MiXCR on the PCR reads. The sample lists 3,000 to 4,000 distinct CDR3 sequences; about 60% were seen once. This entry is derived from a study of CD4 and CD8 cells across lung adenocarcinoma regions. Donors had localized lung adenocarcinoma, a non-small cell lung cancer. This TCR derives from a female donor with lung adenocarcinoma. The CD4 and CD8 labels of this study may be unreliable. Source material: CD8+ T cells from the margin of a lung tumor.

CDR3 sequence (DNA): TGCGCCAGCAGTGAGCGGGACAGGGTAGGGCATGAGCAGTTCTTC. Translation: CASSERDRVGHEQFF. The rearrangement uses TRBV10-2 and TRBJ2-1; 9 bases line up with TRBD1. This CDR3 contains 15 residues. V shed 2 bases and J 8 bases; nucleotides not matched to a gene: 7. The germline V gene has CDR1 WSHSY and CDR2 SAAADI.